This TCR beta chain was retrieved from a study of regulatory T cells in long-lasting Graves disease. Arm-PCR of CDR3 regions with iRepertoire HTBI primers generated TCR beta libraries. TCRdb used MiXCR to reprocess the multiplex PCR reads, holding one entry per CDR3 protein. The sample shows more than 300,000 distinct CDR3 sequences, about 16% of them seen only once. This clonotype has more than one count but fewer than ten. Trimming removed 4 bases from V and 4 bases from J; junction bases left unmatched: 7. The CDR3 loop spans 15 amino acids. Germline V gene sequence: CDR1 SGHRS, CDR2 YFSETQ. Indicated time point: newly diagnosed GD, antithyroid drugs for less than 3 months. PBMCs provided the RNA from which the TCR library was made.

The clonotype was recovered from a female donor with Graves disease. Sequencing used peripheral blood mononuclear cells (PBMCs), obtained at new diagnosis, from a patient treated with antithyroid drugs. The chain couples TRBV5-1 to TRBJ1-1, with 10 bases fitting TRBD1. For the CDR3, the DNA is TGCGCCAGCAGCCACGACCGGACAGGGGGCACTGAAGCTTTCTTT. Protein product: CASSHDRTGGTEAFF.